This TCR beta chain originates from a study of cytotoxic CD8 clonotypes in ibrutinib-treated CLL (dated by TCRdb to about 2021). For the study in its entirety: The cohort had 11 relapsed/refractory and some 15 treatment-naive patients; around 17 were IGHV unmutated. Samples at response were collected after a median of around twelve months of treatment, with a range of roughly 6 to 36 months. Partial responses were observed in roughly 24 patients and complete responses in 2; after a median follow-up of 68 months, remission was maintained in around 14 patients and progression was observed in approximately twelve. Patients were still on ibrutinib when every remission and progressive disease sample was collected. Samples averaged roughly 260,000 productive templates and about 94,000 productive rearrangements. Cryopreserved peripheral blood mononuclear cells were obtained prior to treatment, at the time of response, and at either disease progression or sustained remission. Of the approximately 86 people in the trial, some 28 had longitudinal samples available.

CDR1 SGHNT and CDR2 YYREEE are derived from the germline V gene (reference sequence). Here V drops 0 bases and J drops 4 bases, and the junction holds 5 bases not matched to any gene. Spanning cysteine to phenylalanine, the CDR3 consists of 15 amino acids. CDR3 DNA only is kept here, 45 bases in frame from base 1. About this clone itself: Its antigen remains unidentified. Base qualities are missing; no much larger clone stands one base away.

The investigation overall reported the following: Public clonotypes were found to be uncommon and were observed to contract or remain stable during treatment; the increase in clonality was shown to reflect expansion of private clonotypes at ibrutinib response. Sustained-remission and progressing patients did not have matched sampling times, and lymph node repertoires were not examined. Clonality rose at ibrutinib response, remained stable during sustained remission, and dropped back toward baseline at progression. Baseline clonality was found to be higher than that of age-matched healthy donors and was strongly correlated with circulating CD8+ T-cell counts.

The label giving this sample's time point can be read as: 20 to 25 months on ibrutinib. For TCR beta library preparation, approximately 1.8 micrograms of genomic DNA was extracted from cryopreserved PBMCs. High-throughput TCR beta sequencing was performed on longitudinal blood samples from CLL patients receiving ibrutinib monotherapy. The patients took part in an open-label, single-center phase 2 trial of ibrutinib monotherapy. On a MiSeq, deep resolution sequencing aimed for a depth between 1 in 1 million and 1 in 200,000 T cells, with each clonotype covered 10x on average. TCR beta libraries were generated with the immunoSEQ hsTCRB Kit. As for how the authors treated the data: The data were analyzed with ImmunoSEQ Analyzer and ImmunoSEQ Data Assistant, and V, D and J gene assignments followed IMGT definitions. Clonality, which ranges from 0 to 1, was calculated as one minus the normalized Shannon entropy of productive rearrangement frequencies. Only overrepresented clonotypes making up at least 0.05% of the repertoire of each patient were included in the public clonotype analysis. Fewer than 15 repertoires from age-matched healthy donors, obtained from immuneACCESS, served as clonality controls. TCRdb holds this immuneACCESS table with in-frame rearrangements only. Some clones are missing; in checked studies, unresolved V genes explain under half, and the rest has no known cause. V, J and clone size are those of that table, while D and trimming were read from the DNA. The sample table holds around 92,000 clones, of which roughly three quarters were seen once. Of the sample, 20% to 25% falls within the top ten clones.

This receptor was taken from a human donor with chronic lymphocytic leukemia. This receptor chain uses TRBV5-4 and TRBJ2-5; a stretch of 8 junction bases matches TRBD2. Sequenced here: PBMCs, sampled after 24 months of ibrutinib treatment. Here is the DNA: TGTGCCAGCAGCTTGGGTGGCAGCGGGGGAGAGACCCAGTACTTC. This is translated as CASSLGGSGGETQYF.